This T cell receptor (beta chain) was identified in a study of T cells after yellow fever vaccination. Regarding the study as a whole: The study re-detected most primary-vaccination clones after the booster (96% CD4, around 90% CD8). The secondary response was weaker, and its peak arrived faster, on day 5 versus 15.

TCRdb processed the 5' RACE reads anew with MiXCR; each CDR3 protein has one entry. Among hundreds of thousands of distinct CDR3 sequences listed, approximately 13% were seen once. On this clonotype itself: Its antigen is not identified.

The material was PBMCs, obtained on the day of the yellow fever booster vaccination. The source is a young man who received the YFV17D yellow fever vaccine.

CDR3 sequence reads: CASRDDRGASYEQYF. The CDR3 nucleotides are TGTGCCAGCAGAGACGACAGGGGGGCCTCCTACGAGCAGTACTTC. This chain uses TRBV12-3 or TRBV12-4 with TRBJ2-7; 9 nucleotides align to TRBD1. The J segment lost 0 bases and the V segment lost 6 bases, leaving 6 bases of the junction unmatched. The CDR3 totals 15 residues.